Each of the 20 T cell receptor beta chains below was sequenced from the same sample in a study of blood T cells in healthy people across ages. Primers used in a second PCR of about 6 to 12 cycles were a sample-barcoded 5' primer and a J-beta primer mix. One entry per CDR3 protein results from TCRdb running MiXCR on the 5' RACE reads. This sample has fewer than 900,000 distinct CDR3 sequences, with about 40% found just once. Sequenced sample: blood. The source of these receptors is a woman aged 55-75 years in good health.

As to this clonotype: A much larger clone sits a single nucleotide away, making a read error possible. The chain links TRBV29-1 to TRBJ2-3; 10 bases are a match to TRBD2. Germline CDR1 reads SQVTM; CDR2 reads ANQGSEA. The CDR3 is 14 residues long. V was clipped by 7 bases and J by 6 bases; unmatched bases: 10. CDR3 nucleotides: TGCAGCGCCGTACTAGCGGGATTGGAGGATACGCAGTATTTT. It codes for CSAVLAGLEDTQYF.

At least ten counts were recorded for this clonotype. The J gene is TRBJ2-7, the V gene TRBV30; possible D gene TRBD1, 5 bases. The ends were cut back, 4 bases at V and 3 bases at J, with 16 bases in the middle. CDR1 and CDR2 from the germline V gene are GTSNPN and SVGIG (reference sequence). The CDR3 runs 14 residues. CDR3 nucleotide sequence: TGTGCCTGGAATCAGGGAACCTCTTACTACGAGCAGTACTTC. Translation: CAWNQGTSYYEQYF.

The gene calls are TRBV20-1 and TRBJ2-1; 14 nucleotides agree with TRBD2. The CDR3 is made up of 14 amino acids. With V trimmed by 5 bases and J by 13 bases, 10 bases remained unmatched. Germline-derived CDR1 and CDR2 are DFQATT and SNEGSKA (reference sequence). The CDR3 protein is CSAPGTSGGETQFF. The CDR3 DNA is TGCAGTGCTCCTGGGACTAGCGGGGGAGAGACCCAGTTCTTC.

V and J are TRBV6-1 and TRBJ1-2; TRBD1 aligns across 9 bases. The CDR3 contains 17 residues. CDR1 is MNHNS, CDR2 SASEGT, per germline. The junction had 16 bases not matched to a gene; V was cut back by 4 bases and J by 7 bases. The CDR3 region is CASSGSDRDRAFSGYTF. The CDR3 DNA follows: TGTGCCAGCAGTGGGAGCGACCGGGACAGGGCCTTCAGTGGCTACACCTTC.

Only one count was recorded for this clonotype. This chain links TRBV28 with TRBJ1-1; no reliable D call. The CDR3 length is 11 residues. The V gene lost 7 bases and the J gene lost 11 bases, with 14 bases spanning the gap. The germline V gene encodes CDR1 MDHEN and CDR2 SYDVKM. CDR3 coding DNA: TGTGCCAGCACTCTAAACTTCATGGCTTTCTTT. Its protein is CASTLNFMAFF.

This clonotype appeared a few times. The chain uses TRBV4-2 and TRBJ2-1; 8 nucleotides align to TRBD2. Trimming took 1 base from V and 2 from J; bases not matched to a gene: 13. There are 19 residues in the CDR3. The germline V gene encodes CDR1 LGHNA and CDR2 YNFKEQ. The CDR3 DNA reads TGTGCCAGCAGCCAAGTGTTTTCGGGACTAGACTTAGCCTACAATGAGCAGTTCTTC. The encoded protein is CASSQVFSGLDLAYNEQFF.

V gene TRBV7-2 combines with J gene TRBJ2-5; 7 bases line up with TRBD1. The length of the CDR3 is 14 residues. Unmatched junction bases numbered 14, after V lost 5 bases and J lost 11 bases. Germline CDR1 and CDR2: SGHTA and FQGNSA. CDR3 sequence reads: CASSVTGVVNEQYF. The CDR3, as DNA: TGTGCCAGCAGCGTTACAGGGGTCGTCAATGAGCAGTACTTC.

The V call is TRBV12-3 or TRBV12-4, the J call TRBJ2-3, with D perhaps matching TRBD2 (6 bases). Trimming pared 4 bases from V and 4 bases from J, leaving 12 bases between. This CDR3 is built from 14 residues. The CDR3 is CASSSSVRADTQYF. The CDR3 nucleotides read TGTGCCAGCAGTTCTAGCGTGAGAGCAGATACGCAGTATTTT.

Note on this clonotype: This sequence may be a read error, since a much larger clone differs from it by one base. This chain links TRBV5-1 with TRBJ2-5, with D maybe TRBD2 (5 bases). The CDR3 is 13 amino acids. CDR1 SGHRS and CDR2 YFSETQ come from the germline V gene. The CDR3 nucleotides read TGCGCCAGCAGCTGGACCGTGTGGGAGACCCGGTACTTC. Translating it yields CASSWTVWETRYF. Supplemented by reference TRBV5-1 and TRBJ2-5, the full variable domain reads KAGVTQTPRYLIKTRGQQVTLSCSPISGHRSVSWYQQTPGQGLQFLFEYFSETQRNKGNFPGRFSGRQFSNSRSEMNVSTLELGDSALYLCASSWTVWETRYFGPGTRLLVL.

This CDR3 reads CSAREGPPLSSYNEQFF. The CDR3 region has the DNA TGCAGTGCTAGAGAAGGCCCTCCTCTAAGCTCCTACAATGAGCAGTTCTTC. The chain uses TRBV20-1 and TRBJ2-1; D is uncertain. The CDR3 sequence is 17 residues long. The V and J ends lost 0 bases and 0 bases respectively, with 15 bases between them. Per germline, CDR1 DFQATT and CDR2 SNEGSKA (reference sequence).

This rearrangement joins TRBV29-1 to TRBJ1-2; D is ambiguous. This CDR3 region has 15 residues. V was shortened by 5 bases and J by 0 bases, with 16 bases between the two germline ends. The germline CDR1 and CDR2 sequences are SQVTM and ANQGSEA. This CDR3 reads CSVPATRGANYGYTF. For the CDR3, the DNA is TGCAGCGTTCCGGCGACTCGGGGAGCTAACTATGGCTACACCTTC.

The rearrangement uses TRBV7-2 and TRBJ2-3, with 11 bases matching TRBD2. With 5 bases clipped from V and 6 bases from J, the junction kept 7 bases outside the gene matches. This CDR3 spans 15 amino acids. Per germline, CDR1 SGHTA and CDR2 FQGNSA. The CDR3 DNA follows: TGTGCCAGCAGCCCACAGACTAGCGGGATGGATACGCAGTATTTT. Amino acid sequence: CASSPQTSGMDTQYF.

This clonotype showed up just a few times. This chain connects TRBV27 to TRBJ2-2; D gene uncertain. Trimming removed 3 bases from V and 1 base from J, with 6 bases in between. Per germline, CDR1 MNHEY and CDR2 SMNVEV (reference sequence). The CDR3 covers 14 residues. This CDR3 reads CASSFSRNTGELFF. CDR3 DNA: TGTGCCAGCAGTTTTAGCAGGAACACCGGGGAGCTGTTTTTT.

This clonotype turned up a few times. The chain recombines TRBV21-1 with TRBJ1-2; the table's D call of TRBD1 was not tested on the DNA. TRBV21-1 is recorded as a pseudogene. The CDR3 extends over 14 amino acids. The CDR3 here is CASSLRAGSYGYTF. For the CDR3, the DNA is TGTGCCAGCAGCCTCCGTGCAGGGTCTTATGGCTACACCTTC.

J is TRBJ1-6 and V is TRBV20-1; D gene unclear. Germline V gene data show CDR1 as DFQATT and CDR2 as SNEGSKA (reference sequence). This CDR3 is 15 amino acids long. The V end was cut by 3 bases, the J end by 6 bases, with 15 bases between. CDR3 loop: CSASLVGPINSPLHF. The CDR3 DNA reads TGCAGTGCTAGTTTAGTGGGCCCCATTAATTCACCCCTCCACTTT.

The chain combines TRBV4-3 with TRBJ1-3; the match to TRBD1 covers 7 bases. Germline values: CDR1 LGHNA, CDR2 YSLEER. CDR3 length equals 16 residues. After removal of 1 base from V and 0 bases from J, the junction contained 3 bases not matched to a gene. CDR3: CASSQAGTVSGNTIYF. CDR3 nucleotides: TGCGCCAGCAGCCAAGCGGGGACAGTCTCTGGAAACACCATATATTTT.

This clonotype has just a few counts. The chain's CDR3 is CASSAGASHTQETQYF. CDR3 DNA: TGTGCCAGCAGCGCTGGGGCCTCCCATACTCAAGAGACCCAGTACTTC. The chain carries TRBV9 and TRBJ2-5; perhaps TRBD1 as D (5 bases). V was clipped by 3 bases and J by 2 bases, with 17 bases between them. The germline V gene encodes CDR1 SGDLS and CDR2 YYNGEE. The CDR3 loop spans 16 amino acids.

The chain uses TRBV18 and TRBJ1-2; 9 positions match TRBD1. The CDR3 has 13 amino acids. V was clipped by 2 bases and J by 7 bases; unmatched bases: 2. Per germline, CDR1 KGHSH and CDR2 LQKENI. CDR3 DNA sequence: TGTGCCAGCTCACCAACAGGGGGCGTTGGCTACACCTTC. It encodes CASSPTGGVGYTF.

The rearrangement joins TRBV30 to TRBJ1-2, with D uncertain. The germline CDR1 and CDR2 sequences are GTSNPN and SVGIG (reference sequence). Trimming stripped 0 bases from V and 12 bases from J, with 14 bases between. This CDR3 is built from 12 residues. CDR3: CAWSVLDGVNTF. The CDR3 DNA reads as TGTGCCTGGAGTGTACTCGACGGAGTAAACACCTTC.

This clonotype was seen more than once but under ten times. The chain couples TRBV7-3 to TRBJ2-5; 7 nucleotides agree with TRBD1. The germline gives CDR1 SGHTA, CDR2 FQGTGA. CDR3 size: 15 residues. J lost 1 base, V lost 0 bases, and 2 bases had no gene match. This CDR3 is CASSLTGTAQETQYF. CDR3 DNA sequence: TGTGCCAGCAGCTTAACTGGGACAGCCCAAGAGACCCAGTACTTC.